The sequence of this TCR beta chain was determined in a study of T cells after yellow fever vaccination. General study results and limits: Sorted repertoires could include abundant contaminating clonotypes from bulk cells.

This clonotype was seen more than once but under ten times. Per the germline V gene, CDR1 is WNHNN and CDR2 is SYGVQD (reference sequence). The length of the CDR3 is 16 residues. V lost 7 bases to trimming and J lost 2 bases, with 20 bases between them. TCRdb itself ran the 5' RACE reads through MiXCR, one entry per CDR3 protein. The sample lists about 96,000 distinct CDR3 sequences, 8.9% seen once, with approximately 16% in the top ten. The starting material was CD8+ T cells not binding an NS4B(214-222) dextramer, sorted from PBMCs, obtained around 14 days after the first yellow fever vaccination. The source of this sequence is a man aged 18 to 30 who received the YFV17D yellow fever vaccine. The V call is TRBV10-1, the J call TRBJ2-5; weak D call: TRBD2 (5 bases). This CDR3 reads CASTTRTSHGQETQYF. CDR3 DNA sequence: TGCGCCAGCACTACTAGAACATCACACGGACAAGAGACCCAGTACTTC.